This TCR gamma chain comes out of a study of Vδ1+ human thymocytes. Broader study findings: Highly polyclonal TRG and TRD repertoires with Gaussian CDR3 length distributions appeared in thymus. Thymic delta-chain repertoires held roughly 20% Vdelta2 sequences and few Vdelta3, despite high sort purity. Bulk data may be misread because of unexpected Vdelta2 sequences.

Thymocytes were sorted as CD3+ TCRVdelta1+ TCRVdelta2- after alphabeta T cell depletion. Sorted Vdelta1+ thymocytes were about 96% to 99.6% pure. This clone was counted between two and nine times. As yet, its antigen is unknown. RNA was extracted from the cells and then reverse transcribed. CDR3 amplicons came from multiplex PCR with pooled V-gene forward and constant-region reverse primers. TCRdb reprocessed the multiplex PCR reads through CATT. The table includes about 36,000 gamma-chain clones, 20% detected once. The CDR3 has 13 residues. The germline gives CDR1 VENAVY, CDR2 YDSYNSRV. The V gene end was trimmed by 5 bases and the J gene end by 4 bases; junction bases not matched to a gene: 8.

The TCR was taken from a girl younger than two who had congenital heart surgery. J is TRGJ1 or TRGJ2 and V is TRGV8. Sequenced input: Vdelta1+ gamma-delta thymocytes from the thymus. Subset given: FACS-sorted CD3+ TCRalphabeta- TCRVdelta1+ TCRVdelta2- thymocytes. CDR3 nucleotide sequence: TGTGCCACCTGGGGAAAATTCTATTATAAGAAACTCTTT. Translating gives CATWGKFYYKKLF.